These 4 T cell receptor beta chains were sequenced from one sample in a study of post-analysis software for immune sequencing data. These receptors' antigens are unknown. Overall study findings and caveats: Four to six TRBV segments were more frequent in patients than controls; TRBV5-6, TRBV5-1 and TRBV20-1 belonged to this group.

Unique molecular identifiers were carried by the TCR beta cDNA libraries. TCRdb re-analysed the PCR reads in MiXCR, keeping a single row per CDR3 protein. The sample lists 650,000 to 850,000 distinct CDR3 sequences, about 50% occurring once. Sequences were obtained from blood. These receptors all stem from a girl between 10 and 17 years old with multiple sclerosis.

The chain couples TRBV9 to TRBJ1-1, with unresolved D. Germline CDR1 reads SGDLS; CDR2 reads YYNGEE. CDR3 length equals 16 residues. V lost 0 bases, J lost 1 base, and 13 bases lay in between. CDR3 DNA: TGTGCCAGCAGCGTAGGATCATCCCCAAAGAACACTGAAGCTTTCTTT. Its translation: CASSVGSSPKNTEAFF.

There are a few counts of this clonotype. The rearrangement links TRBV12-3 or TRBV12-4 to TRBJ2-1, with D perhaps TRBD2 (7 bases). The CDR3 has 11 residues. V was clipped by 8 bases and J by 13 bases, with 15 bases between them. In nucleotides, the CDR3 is TGTGCCAGCGGGGGGGCATACTCTCAGTTCTTC. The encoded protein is CASGGAYSQFF.

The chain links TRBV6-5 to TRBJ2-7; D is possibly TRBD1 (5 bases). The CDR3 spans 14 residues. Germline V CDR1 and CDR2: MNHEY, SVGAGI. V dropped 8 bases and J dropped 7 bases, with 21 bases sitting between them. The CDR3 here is CASSYRGRVGEQYF. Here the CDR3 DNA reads TGTGCCAGCTCTTACCGCGGCAGGGTGGGGGAGCAGTACTTC.

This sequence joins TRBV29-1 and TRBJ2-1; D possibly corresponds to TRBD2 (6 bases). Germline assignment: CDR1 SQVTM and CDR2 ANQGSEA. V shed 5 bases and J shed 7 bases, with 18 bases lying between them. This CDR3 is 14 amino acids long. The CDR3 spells CSVQGRLRGNEQFF. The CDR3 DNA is TGCAGCGTTCAGGGCCGACTCCGGGGGAATGAGCAGTTCTTC.